The text below deals with one TCR beta chain. The sample comes from a study of CD8 T cells in Susac syndrome. With random hexamers, reverse transcription was performed on about 0.5 to 1 ug of RNA. One entry per CDR3 protein results from TCRdb running MiXCR on the immunoSEQ multiplex PCR reads. The table lists roughly 80,000 distinct CDR3 sequences, 90% to 95% of them singletons, with approximately 0.26% in the top ten. The CDR3 runs to 14 residues. CDR1 and CDR2 (germline): MNHEY, SMNVEV (reference sequence). V shed 4 bases and J shed 0 bases, with 7 bases lying between them. The sample taken for sequencing was CD8+ T cells from PBMCs. This chain joins TRBV27 and TRBJ2-1, with D perhaps matching TRBD1 or TRBD2 (5 bases each). The TCR sequence derives from a human donor in good health. Here the CDR3 reads CASSWGSSYNEQFF. CDR3 in DNA: TGTGCCAGCAGTTGGGGGAGCTCCTACAATGAGCAGTTCTTC.